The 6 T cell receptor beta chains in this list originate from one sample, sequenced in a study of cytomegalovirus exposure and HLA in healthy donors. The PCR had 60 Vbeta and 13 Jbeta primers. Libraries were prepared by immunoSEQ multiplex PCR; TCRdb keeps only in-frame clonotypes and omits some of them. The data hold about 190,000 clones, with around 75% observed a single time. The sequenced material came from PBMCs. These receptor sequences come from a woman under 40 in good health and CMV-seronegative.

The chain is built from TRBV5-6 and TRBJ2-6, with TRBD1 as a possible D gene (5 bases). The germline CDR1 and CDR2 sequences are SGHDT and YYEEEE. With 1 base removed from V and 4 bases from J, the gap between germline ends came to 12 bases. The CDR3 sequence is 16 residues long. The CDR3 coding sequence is TGTGCCAGCAGCTTGTTCTCAGGGATCGGGGCCAACGTCCTGACTTTC. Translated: CASSLFSGIGANVLTF.

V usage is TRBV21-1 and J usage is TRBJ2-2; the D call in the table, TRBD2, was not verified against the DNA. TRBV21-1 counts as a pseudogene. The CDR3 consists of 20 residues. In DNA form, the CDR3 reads TGTGCCAGCAGCACAGGGACTAGCGGGAGGGTCCCGGGTTACACCGGGGAGCTGTTTTTT. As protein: CASSTGTSGRVPGYTGELFF.

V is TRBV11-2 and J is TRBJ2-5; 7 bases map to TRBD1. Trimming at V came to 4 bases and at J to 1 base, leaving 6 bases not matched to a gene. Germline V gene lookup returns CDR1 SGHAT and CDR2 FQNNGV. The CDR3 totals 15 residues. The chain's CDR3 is CASSSIGQAQETQYF. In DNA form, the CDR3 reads TGTGCCAGCAGCTCCATAGGACAGGCCCAAGAGACCCAGTACTTC.

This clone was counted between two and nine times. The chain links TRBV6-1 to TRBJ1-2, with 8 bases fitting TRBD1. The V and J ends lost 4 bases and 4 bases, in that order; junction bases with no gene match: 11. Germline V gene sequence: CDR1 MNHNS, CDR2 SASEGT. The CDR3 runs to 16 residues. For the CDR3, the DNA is TGTGCCAGCAGTGCGAAGGGGGGGACAGGTCCCTATGGCTACACCTTC. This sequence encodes CASSAKGGTGPYGYTF.

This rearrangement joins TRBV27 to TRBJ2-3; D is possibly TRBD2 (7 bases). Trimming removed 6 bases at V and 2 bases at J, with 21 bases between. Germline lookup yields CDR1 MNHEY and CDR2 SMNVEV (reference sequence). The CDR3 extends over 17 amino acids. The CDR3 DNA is TGTGCCAGCAGCGGGGGGCCCTTGGCCCTTTCCACAGATACGCAGTATTTT. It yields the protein CASSGGPLALSTDTQYF.

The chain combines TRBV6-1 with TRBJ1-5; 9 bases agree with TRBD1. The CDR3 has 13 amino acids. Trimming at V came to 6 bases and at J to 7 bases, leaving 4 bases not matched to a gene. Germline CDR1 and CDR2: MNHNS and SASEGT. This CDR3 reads CASRRTGEQPQHF. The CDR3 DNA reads TGTGCCAGCAGGCGGACAGGGGAGCAGCCCCAGCATTTT.